The rows below give T cell receptor beta chains drawn from one sample of a study of blood T cells in healthy people across ages. TCRdb analysed the 5' RACE reads with MiXCR anew, one entry per CDR3 protein. The sample has about 1.4 million distinct CDR3 sequences, around 59% seen once. The sequencing sample was made of blood. The receptors here all came from a man between 18 and 35 years old in good health. Each CDR3 is given with its conserved first and last residue. Each record gives: clone size, V gene, J gene, D gene, CDR3 protein, CDR3 DNA. A D gene is named only where the DNA matches it firmly. Some rows mark clone size as missing; the rest say once, few, many or name a class of expanded clone.

abundance: NA; v_gene: TRBV29-1; j_gene: TRBJ2-1; d_gene: TRBD2; CDR3aa: CSVEPRASGRNEQFF; CDR3nt: TGCAGCGTTGAGCCCCGGGCTAGCGGGAGAAATGAGCAGTTCTTC
abundance: NA; v_gene: TRBV4-3; j_gene: TRBJ2-1; d_gene: NA; CDR3aa: CASSQDPGEALEQFF; CDR3nt: TGCGCCAGCAGCCAAGATCCAGGGGAAGCGCTTGAGCAGTTCTTC
abundance: NA; v_gene: TRBV6-6; j_gene: TRBJ1-5; d_gene: NA; CDR3aa: CASSYSRRQGPNQPQHF; CDR3nt: TGTGCCAGCAGTTACTCGAGACGGCAGGGGCCTAATCAGCCCCAGCATTTT
abundance: NA; v_gene: TRBV5-1; j_gene: TRBJ2-6; d_gene: NA; CDR3aa: CASSLTTSGANVLTF; CDR3nt: TGCGCCAGCAGCTTGACGACCTCTGGGGCCAACGTCCTGACTTTC
abundance: NA; v_gene: TRBV12-3/TRBV12-4; j_gene: TRBJ1-1; d_gene: NA; CDR3aa: CASSSSGWDTEAFF; CDR3nt: TGTGCCAGCAGTTCGTCCGGATGGGACACTGAAGCTTTCTTT
abundance: NA; v_gene: TRBV18; j_gene: TRBJ2-1; d_gene: NA; CDR3aa: CASSPGENEQFF; CDR3nt: TGTGCCAGCTCACCGGGGGAGAATGAGCAGTTCTTC
abundance: NA; v_gene: TRBV24-1; j_gene: TRBJ2-3; d_gene: NA; CDR3aa: CATSDSAPDTQYF; CDR3nt: TGTGCCACCAGTGATTCCGCCCCAGATACGCAGTATTTT
abundance: NA; v_gene: TRBV7-2; j_gene: TRBJ1-2; d_gene: NA; CDR3aa: CAASPDLRGYTF; CDR3nt: TGTGCCGCATCCCCAGACCTACGTGGCTACACCTTC
abundance: NA; v_gene: TRBV5-1; j_gene: TRBJ2-7; d_gene: NA; CDR3aa: CASSLDSRRGEYEQYF; CDR3nt: TGCGCCAGCAGCTTGGATAGTCGCCGGGGAGAATACGAGCAGTACTTC
abundance: few; v_gene: TRBV4-1; j_gene: TRBJ2-7; d_gene: TRBD2; CDR3aa: CASSQVSGRLFGYEQYF; CDR3nt: TGCGCCAGCAGCCAAGTTAGCGGGAGACTATTCGGCTACGAGCAGTACTTC
abundance: NA; v_gene: TRBV28; j_gene: TRBJ2-4; d_gene: NA; CDR3aa: CASTLGAGRLRAKNIQYF; CDR3nt: TGTGCCAGCACCTTAGGCGCGGGGAGGCTACGAGCCAAAAACATTCAGTACTTC
abundance: NA; v_gene: TRBV2; j_gene: TRBJ2-5; d_gene: NA; CDR3aa: CASSYGPVPQETQYF; CDR3nt: TGTGCCAGCAGTTACGGACCCGTCCCTCAAGAGACCCAGTACTTC
abundance: NA; v_gene: TRBV20-1; j_gene: TRBJ2-7; d_gene: TRBD1; CDR3aa: CSARPRTGGWYEQYF; CDR3nt: TGCAGTGCTAGACCCCGGACAGGGGGTTGGTACGAGCAGTACTTC
abundance: NA; v_gene: TRBV29-1; j_gene: TRBJ2-1; d_gene: TRBD2; CDR3aa: CSVEPSGRGNEQFF; CDR3nt: TGCAGCGTTGAACCTAGCGGGAGAGGGAATGAGCAGTTCTTC
abundance: NA; v_gene: TRBV2; j_gene: TRBJ2-4; d_gene: NA; CDR3aa: CASSGDTSKNIQYF; CDR3nt: TGTGCCAGCAGTGGGGACACCTCCAAAAACATTCAGTACTTC
abundance: NA; v_gene: TRBV6-5; j_gene: TRBJ2-7; d_gene: NA; CDR3aa: CASSLFAGPGLSYEQYF; CDR3nt: TGTGCCAGCAGTCTATTCGCTGGGCCGGGGTTGTCCTACGAGCAGTACTTC
abundance: NA; v_gene: TRBV4-1; j_gene: TRBJ1-4; d_gene: NA; CDR3aa: CASSQDYRVGEKLFF; CDR3nt: TGCGCCAGCAGCCAAGATTACAGGGTGGGCGAAAAACTGTTTTTT
abundance: NA; v_gene: TRBV6-1; j_gene: TRBJ1-4; d_gene: TRBD1; CDR3aa: CASSGTANEKLFF; CDR3nt: TGTGCCAGCAGCGGGACAGCTAATGAAAAACTGTTTTTT
abundance: NA; v_gene: TRBV5-1; j_gene: TRBJ2-1; d_gene: TRBD2; CDR3aa: CASSLTGLAGIYEQFF; CDR3nt: TGCGCCAGCAGCTTAACGGGACTAGCGGGGATCTATGAGCAGTTCTTC
abundance: NA; v_gene: TRBV5-1; j_gene: TRBJ2-7; d_gene: NA; CDR3aa: CASSLGSGGEQYF; CDR3nt: TGCGCCAGCAGCTTGGGATCAGGAGGCGAGCAGTACTTC
abundance: NA; v_gene: TRBV20-1; j_gene: TRBJ2-4; d_gene: TRBD2; CDR3aa: CSAPTSLNIQYF; CDR3nt: TGCAGTGCCCCGACTAGCCTGAACATTCAGTACTTC
abundance: NA; v_gene: TRBV18; j_gene: TRBJ2-7; d_gene: NA; CDR3aa: CASSQPVGRDYEQYF; CDR3nt: TGTGCCAGCTCACAACCGGTGGGACGTGACTACGAGCAGTACTTC
abundance: NA; v_gene: TRBV4-2; j_gene: TRBJ2-3; d_gene: NA; CDR3aa: CASSQDTMTDTQYF; CDR3nt: TGTGCCAGCAGCCAAGATACTATGACAGATACGCAGTATTTT
abundance: NA; v_gene: TRBV11-2; j_gene: TRBJ1-4; d_gene: NA; CDR3aa: CASSPLAGANEKLFF; CDR3nt: TGTGCCAGCAGCCCCCTGGCAGGGGCTAATGAAAAACTGTTTTTT
abundance: few; v_gene: TRBV10-1; j_gene: TRBJ1-2; d_gene: NA; CDR3aa: CASSEAIRGGGYTF; CDR3nt: TGCGCCAGCAGTGAGGCGATCCGGGGAGGGGGCTACACCTTC
abundance: NA; v_gene: TRBV7-9; j_gene: TRBJ2-7; d_gene: NA; CDR3aa: CASSLTSFGAYEQYF; CDR3nt: TGTGCCAGCAGCCTCACCAGCTTTGGGGCCTACGAGCAGTACTTC
abundance: NA; v_gene: TRBV9; j_gene: TRBJ2-2; d_gene: TRBD2; CDR3aa: CASSVGGGHTGELFF; CDR3nt: TGTGCCAGCAGCGTCGGCGGGGGGCACACCGGGGAGCTGTTTTTT
abundance: NA; v_gene: TRBV20-1; j_gene: TRBJ2-1; d_gene: NA; CDR3aa: CSALTDLTYNEQFF; CDR3nt: TGCAGTGCTTTAACCGACCTAACCTACAATGAGCAGTTCTTC
abundance: NA; v_gene: TRBV9; j_gene: TRBJ2-3; d_gene: TRBD1; CDR3aa: CASNRGRASRTDTQYF; CDR3nt: TGTGCCAGCAACAGGGGAAGGGCTAGCCGCACAGATACGCAGTATTTT
abundance: NA; v_gene: TRBV29-1; j_gene: TRBJ2-1; d_gene: NA; CDR3aa: CSALDSAGSNEQFF; CDR3nt: TGCAGCGCCCTAGACAGTGCGGGGAGTAATGAGCAGTTCTTC
abundance: NA; v_gene: TRBV18; j_gene: TRBJ2-3; d_gene: NA; CDR3aa: CTSSPGPSDTQYF; CDR3nt: TGTACCAGCTCACCGGGACCGTCGGATACGCAGTATTTT
abundance: NA; v_gene: TRBV15; j_gene: TRBJ2-7; d_gene: NA; CDR3aa: CATSRSDSYEQYF; CDR3nt: TGTGCCACCAGCCGTTCGGATTCCTACGAGCAGTACTTC
abundance: NA; v_gene: TRBV4-1; j_gene: TRBJ2-6; d_gene: NA; CDR3aa: CASSQGRRIYSNVLTF; CDR3nt: TGCGCCAGCAGCCAAGGGAGGAGGATCTACTCCAACGTCCTGACTTTC
abundance: few; v_gene: TRBV4-3; j_gene: TRBJ2-1; d_gene: NA; CDR3aa: CASSQDILNEQFF; CDR3nt: TGCGCCAGCAGCCAAGACATCCTCAATGAGCAGTTCTTC
abundance: few; v_gene: TRBV7-2; j_gene: TRBJ2-5; d_gene: TRBD2; CDR3aa: CASSLVASGRAREQYF; CDR3nt: TGTGCCAGCAGCTTAGTTGCTAGCGGGAGGGCCAGGGAGCAGTACTTC
abundance: once; v_gene: TRBV6-1; j_gene: TRBJ1-5; d_gene: TRBD1; CDR3aa: CASSETRQGRNQPQHF; CDR3nt: TGTGCCAGCAGTGAAACCCGACAGGGGCGGAATCAGCCCCAGCATTTT
abundance: few; v_gene: TRBV9; j_gene: TRBJ2-1; d_gene: TRBD2; CDR3aa: CASSVLAGVNEQFF; CDR3nt: TGTGCCAGCAGCGTACTAGCGGGAGTTAATGAGCAGTTCTTC
abundance: NA; v_gene: TRBV12-3/TRBV12-4; j_gene: TRBJ2-4; d_gene: TRBD2; CDR3aa: CASSLEEGLAGVKEQYF; CDR3nt: TGTGCCAGCAGTTTAGAAGAGGGACTAGCGGGAGTGAAAGAGCAGTACTTC
abundance: NA; v_gene: TRBV20-1; j_gene: TRBJ2-3; d_gene: NA; CDR3aa: CSAGEYTQYF; CDR3nt: TGCAGTGCTGGAGAGTATACGCAGTATTTT
abundance: NA; v_gene: TRBV9; j_gene: TRBJ1-5; d_gene: TRBD1; CDR3aa: CASSAGTAYSNQPQHF; CDR3nt: TGTGCCAGCAGCGCTGGGACAGCTTATAGCAATCAGCCCCAGCATTTT
abundance: NA; v_gene: TRBV6-6; j_gene: TRBJ2-7; d_gene: NA; CDR3aa: CATNLGGEQYF; CDR3nt: TGTGCCACCAATTTAGGAGGCGAGCAGTACTTC
abundance: NA; v_gene: TRBV29-1; j_gene: TRBJ1-2; d_gene: NA; CDR3aa: CSVEDRRVSARGYTF; CDR3nt: TGCAGCGTTGAAGATCGGAGGGTTTCGGCGCGCGGCTACACCTTC
abundance: NA; v_gene: TRBV28; j_gene: TRBJ2-6; d_gene: NA; CDR3aa: CASSFSRWRDRGSGANVLTF; CDR3nt: TGTGCCAGCAGTTTCTCCCGATGGAGGGACAGAGGCTCTGGGGCCAACGTCCTGACTTTC
abundance: NA; v_gene: TRBV20-1; j_gene: TRBJ2-5; d_gene: NA; CDR3aa: CSAPDAGPAQETQYF; CDR3nt: TGCAGTGCGCCCGACGCAGGCCCCGCCCAAGAGACCCAGTACTTC
abundance: NA; v_gene: TRBV4-1; j_gene: TRBJ2-3; d_gene: NA; CDR3aa: CASSQDWGSTDTQYF; CDR3nt: TGCGCCAGCAGCCAAGATTGGGGGTCGACAGATACGCAGTATTTT
abundance: NA; v_gene: TRBV27; j_gene: TRBJ1-2; d_gene: NA; CDR3aa: CASSLAPRGMEGYTF; CDR3nt: TGTGCCAGCAGTTTAGCCCCCAGGGGAATGGAAGGCTACACCTTC
abundance: NA; v_gene: TRBV7-9; j_gene: TRBJ2-6; d_gene: NA; CDR3aa: CASEIWDDSGANVLTF; CDR3nt: TGTGCCAGCGAAATTTGGGACGACTCTGGGGCCAACGTCCTGACTTTC
abundance: NA; v_gene: TRBV12-3/TRBV12-4; j_gene: TRBJ1-2; d_gene: NA; CDR3aa: CASSLLGTIEGYTF; CDR3nt: TGTGCCAGCAGTCTCCTAGGGACTATAGAAGGCTACACCTTC